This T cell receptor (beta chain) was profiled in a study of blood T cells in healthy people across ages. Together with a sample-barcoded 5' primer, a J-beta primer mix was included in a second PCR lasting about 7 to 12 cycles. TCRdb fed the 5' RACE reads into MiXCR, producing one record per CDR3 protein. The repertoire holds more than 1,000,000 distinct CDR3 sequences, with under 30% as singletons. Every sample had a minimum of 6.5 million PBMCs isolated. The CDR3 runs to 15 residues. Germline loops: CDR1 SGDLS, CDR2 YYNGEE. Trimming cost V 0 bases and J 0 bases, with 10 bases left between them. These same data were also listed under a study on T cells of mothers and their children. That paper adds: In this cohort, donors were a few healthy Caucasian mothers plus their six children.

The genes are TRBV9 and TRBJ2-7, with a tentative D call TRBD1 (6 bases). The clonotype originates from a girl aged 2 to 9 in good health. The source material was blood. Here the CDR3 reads CASSVAPDSSYEQYF. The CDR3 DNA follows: TGTGCCAGCAGCGTAGCCCCGGACAGCTCCTACGAGCAGTACTTC.